The next 23 T cell receptor beta chains were all read from a single sample in a study of T cells in narcolepsy. Only in-frame clones appear in the TCRdb table, and some are missing; sequencing was by immunoSEQ multiplex PCR. The data contain approximately 28,000 clones, approximately 80% of them singletons. Material for sequencing was memory (CD45RA-) CD4+ T cells from blood. All receptors come from a human donor in good health.

This clone appeared a few times. The chain has TRBV5-1 and TRBJ2-2, with D perhaps given as TRBD1 or TRBD2 (6 bases each). CDR1 and CDR2 (germline): SGHRS, YFSETQ. The ends were cut back, 7 bases at V and 6 bases at J, with 19 bases in the middle. The length of the CDR3 is 15 residues. CDR3 DNA sequence: TGCGCCAGCGCCCTTAGGACGGGGGCGGCCGGGGAGCTGTTTTTT. It translates to CASALRTGAAGELFF.

The chain is built from TRBV18 and TRBJ2-5; no reliable D call. The V end lost 3 bases, the J end lost 0 bases, and 5 bases lay between the germline ends. Per the germline V gene, CDR1 is KGHSH and CDR2 is LQKENI. This CDR3 spans 13 amino acids. The CDR3 spells CASSPFNQETQYF. CDR3 sequence (DNA): TGTGCCAGCTCACCCTTCAACCAAGAGACCCAGTACTTC.

The J gene is TRBJ2-2, the V gene TRBV11-2, with D possibly matching TRBD2 (6 bases). Germline loops: CDR1 SGHAT, CDR2 FQNNGV. The length of the CDR3 is 15 residues. V lost 2 bases to trimming and J lost 5 bases, with 12 bases between them. Here the CDR3 DNA reads TGTGCCAGCAGCTTATACCAGGCGGGGACCGGGGAGCTGTTTTTT. Translation gives CASSLYQAGTGELFF.

The chain couples TRBV7-9 to TRBJ2-7, with D hard to call. This CDR3 is built from 12 residues. With 5 bases removed from V and 5 bases from J, the gap between germline ends came to 10 bases. CDR1 SEHNR and CDR2 FQNEAQ come from the germline V gene (reference sequence). The CDR3 sequence is CASSPPAHEQYF. The CDR3, as DNA: TGTGCCAGCAGCCCTCCGGCCCACGAGCAGTACTTC.

The chain combines TRBV2 with TRBJ1-3; D is undetermined. Germline CDR1 is SNHLY and CDR2 is FYNNEI. V lost 6 bases and J 0 bases, leaving 12 bases between the germline ends. This CDR3 region has 15 residues. CDR3 DNA sequence: TGTGCCAGCAGCCCACAATCCGGCTCTGGAAACACCATATATTTT. Translation gives CASSPQSGSGNTIYF.

J is TRBJ1-4 and V is TRBV2; 8 bases are shared with TRBD1. This CDR3 is 12 amino acids long. J lost 8 bases, V lost 11 bases, and 7 bases had no gene match. From germline, CDR1 is SNHLY and CDR2 FYNNEI. CDR3 sequence (DNA): TGTGCCGGAGGACAGGGTCACGAAAAACTGTTTTTT. Amino acid sequence: CAGGQGHEKLFF.

This clone was recorded once. The chain links TRBV18 to TRBJ1-5; D is unresolved. With 2 bases removed from V and 0 bases from J, the gap between germline ends came to 5 bases. Germline values: CDR1 KGHSH, CDR2 LQKENI. This CDR3 region has 14 residues. DNA of the CDR3: TGTGCCAGCTCACCAGGTTATAGCAATCAGCCCCAGCATTTT. Protein product: CASSPGYSNQPQHF.

The J gene is TRBJ2-7, the V gene TRBV4-1; D gene unclear. Trimming cost V 2 bases and J 7 bases, with 15 bases left between them. There are 14 residues in the CDR3. CDR1 and CDR2 from the germline V gene are MGHRA and YSYEKL. This CDR3 is CASSQIMDGREQYF. The CDR3 nucleotides read TGCGCCAGCAGCCAAATTATGGACGGGCGGGAGCAGTACTTC.

The chain recombines TRBV5-6 with TRBJ2-2; 11 bases align to TRBD2. The CDR3 spans 17 residues. V lost 3 bases, J lost 3 bases, and 7 bases stayed unmatched. Germline-derived CDR1 and CDR2 are SGHDT and YYEEEE. The CDR3 nucleotides are TGTGCCAGCAGCTCGACAAGACTAGCGGGGTACACCGGGGAGCTGTTTTTT. This encodes CASSSTRLAGYTGELFF. Supplemented by reference TRBV5-6 and TRBJ2-2, the full variable domain reads DAGVTQSPTHLIKTRGQQVTLRCSPKSGHDTVSWYQQALGQGPQFIFQYYEEEERQRGNFPDRFSGHQFPNYSSELNVNALLLGDSALYLCASSSTRLAGYTGELFFGEGSRLTVL.

The chain is built from TRBV19 and TRBJ1-1; D gene uncertain. Per the germline V gene, CDR1 is LNHDA and CDR2 is SQIVND (reference sequence). V lost 3 bases to trimming and J lost 1 base, with 9 bases between them. The CDR3 sequence is 14 residues long. CDR3 DNA: TGTGCCAGTAGTATCGGACGAGGGAACACTGAAGCTTTCTTT. It translates to CASSIGRGNTEAFF.

The rearrangement joins TRBV4-3 to TRBJ2-7, with 7 bases lining up with TRBD2. Germline trimming cut 4 bases from V and 4 bases from J; bases unmatched to any gene: 10. Germline V CDR1 and CDR2: LGHNA, YSLEER. The length of the CDR3 is 15 residues. This CDR3 reads CASSRRASGRYEQYF. CDR3 DNA sequence: TGCGCCAGCAGCCGGAGGGCTAGCGGAAGATACGAGCAGTACTTC.

Written as DNA, the CDR3 is TGTGCCAGCAGCTTAGGGGGCGTGTATTCACCCCTCCACTTT. Amino acid sequence: CASSLGGVYSPLHF. This chain uses TRBV7-2 with TRBJ1-6; D is perhaps TRBD1 (5 bases). The CDR3 is 14 amino acids. V dropped 1 base and J dropped 8 bases, with 9 bases sitting between them. Germline V lookup: CDR1 SGHTA, CDR2 FQGNSA. The variable domain in full, with the rest retrieved from reference TRBV7-2 and TRBJ1-6, is GAGVSQSPSNKVTEKGKDVELRCDPISGHTALYWYRQSLGQGLEFLIYFQGNSAPDKSGLPSDRFSAERTGGSVSTLTIQRTQQEDSAVYLCASSLGGVYSPLHFGNGTRLTVT.

The gene calls are TRBV5-1 and TRBJ2-5; TRBD1 agrees at 7 bases. V lost 0 bases to trimming and J lost 1 base; unmatched junction nucleotides: 3. CDR3 size: 15 residues. Germline CDR1 and CDR2: SGHRS and YFSETQ. CDR3 region: CASSLAAGGQETQYF. For the CDR3, the DNA is TGCGCCAGCAGCTTGGCGGCAGGGGGCCAAGAGACCCAGTACTTC.

This clone showed up just a few times. The chain carries TRBV6-5 and TRBJ1-4, with a tentative D call TRBD1 (5 bases). V was cut by 1 base and J by 8 bases, with 17 bases left in between. The CDR3 totals 16 residues. The germline V gene encodes CDR1 MNHEY and CDR2 SVGAGI. The CDR3 region is CASSYLKVGPPEKLFF. DNA of the CDR3: TGTGCCAGCAGTTACTTGAAAGTGGGACCTCCGGAAAAACTGTTTTTT.

This chain's CDR3 is CASSLDIGDTQYF. The CDR3 DNA follows: TGTGCCAGCAGCCTAGACATCGGAGATACGCAGTATTTT. The chain joins TRBV9 to TRBJ2-3; D uncertain. The CDR3 is 13 amino acids. Trimming pared 4 bases from V and 5 bases from J, leaving 11 bases between. Germline V gene sequence: CDR1 SGDLS, CDR2 YYNGEE.

The chain employs TRBV28 and TRBJ2-5, with 9 bases lining up with TRBD2. V shed 3 bases and J 3 bases; nucleotides not matched to a gene: 5. This CDR3 has 15 residues. Germline CDR1 and CDR2: MDHEN and SYDVKM. The DNA for the CDR3 is TGTGCCAGCAGTTTTGGCGGGAGGGGGGAAGAGACCCAGTACTTC. Its translation is CASSFGGRGEETQYF. Complete variable domain (other parts from reference TRBV28 and TRBJ2-5): DVKVTQSSRYLVKRTGEKVFLECVQDMDHENMFWYRQDPGLGLRLIYFSYDVKMKEKGDIPEGYSVSREKKERFSLILESASTNQTSMYLCASSFGGRGEETQYFGPGTRLLVL.

V is TRBV28 and J is TRBJ1-2; TRBD1 aligns across 7 bases. This CDR3 is built from 13 residues. Germline V lookup: CDR1 MDHEN, CDR2 SYDVKM. The J segment lost 6 bases and the V segment lost 7 bases, leaving 8 bases of the junction unmatched. Here the CDR3 DNA reads TGTGCCAGCAAACAAAGACAGGGTAATGGCTACACCTTC. Its protein product is CASKQRQGNGYTF.

V gene TRBV5-1 combines with J gene TRBJ2-5; D gene ambiguous. The CDR3 contains 14 residues. Deletions cut 0 bases from V and 2 bases from J, with 8 bases between. CDR1 SGHRS and CDR2 YFSETQ come from the germline V gene. The CDR3 nucleotides read TGCGCCAGCAGCTTGGGGCCAGGACAAGAGACCCAGTACTTC. Translating it yields CASSLGPGQETQYF.

The V and J genes are TRBV6-1 and TRBJ2-1; 7 bases fit TRBD2. Trimming cost V 4 bases and J 1 base; bases outside gene matches: 4. This CDR3 comprises 15 residues. Germline CDR1 reads MNHNS; CDR2 reads SASEGT. CDR3 residues: CASSVGGGSYNEQFF. CDR3 bases: TGTGCCAGCAGTGTGGGGGGAGGGTCCTACAATGAGCAGTTCTTC.

The chain is built from TRBV30 and TRBJ1-2; 8 nucleotides line up with TRBD1. The germline V gene encodes CDR1 GTSNPN and CDR2 SVGIG (reference sequence). The CDR3 consists of 14 residues. The J segment lost 2 bases and the V segment lost 4 bases, leaving 6 bases of the junction unmatched. CDR3 coding DNA: TGTGCCTGGATTCGCACAGGGGGGAACTATGGCTACACCTTC. Protein: CAWIRTGGNYGYTF.

This clone has a single count. J is TRBJ1-5 and V is TRBV14; 8 positions agree with TRBD1. There are 12 residues in the CDR3. V lost 5 bases to trimming and J lost 12 bases; unmatched junction nucleotides: 6. Germline V gene data show CDR1 as SGHDN and CDR2 as FVKESK. This CDR3 is CASSADRGRQHF. The CDR3 nucleotides read TGTGCCAGCAGCGCTGACAGGGGACGCCAGCATTTT.

This chain joins TRBV7-8 and TRBJ1-3; D unclear. The germline CDR1 and CDR2 sequences are SGHVS and FQNEAQ. This CDR3 spans 18 amino acids. V lost 5 bases to trimming and J lost 0 bases, with 20 bases between them. The CDR3 region is CASSPRGPQLPSGNTIYF. The CDR3 bases are TGTGCCAGCAGCCCCCGAGGACCTCAGCTCCCCTCTGGAAACACCATATATTTT.

The chain is built from TRBV5-1 and TRBJ1-4; D gene uncertain. Germline assignment: CDR1 SGHRS and CDR2 YFSETQ. V was clipped by 5 bases and J by 8 bases, with 19 bases between them. There are 15 residues in the CDR3. The CDR3 region has the DNA TGCGCCAGCAGGCTTGGGAACGTTGGCGGCGAAAAACTGTTTTTT. It yields the protein CASRLGNVGGEKLFF.